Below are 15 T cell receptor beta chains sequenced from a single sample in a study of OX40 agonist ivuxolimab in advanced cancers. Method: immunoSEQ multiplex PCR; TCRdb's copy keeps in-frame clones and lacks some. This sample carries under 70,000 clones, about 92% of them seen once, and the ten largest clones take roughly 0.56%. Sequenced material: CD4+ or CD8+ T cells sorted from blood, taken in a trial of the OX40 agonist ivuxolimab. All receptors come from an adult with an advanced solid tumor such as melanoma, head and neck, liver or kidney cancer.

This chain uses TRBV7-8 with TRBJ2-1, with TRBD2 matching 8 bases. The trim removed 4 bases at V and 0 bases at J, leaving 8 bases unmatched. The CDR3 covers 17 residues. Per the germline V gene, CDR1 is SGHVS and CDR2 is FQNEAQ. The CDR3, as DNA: TGTGCCAGCAGCTCGCAGATAGCGGGGAGCTCCTACAATGAGCAGTTCTTC. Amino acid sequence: CASSSQIAGSSYNEQFF.

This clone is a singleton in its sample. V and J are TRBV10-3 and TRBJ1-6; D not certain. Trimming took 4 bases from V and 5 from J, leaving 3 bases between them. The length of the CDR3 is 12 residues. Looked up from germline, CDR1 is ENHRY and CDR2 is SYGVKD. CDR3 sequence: CAISGNNSPLHF. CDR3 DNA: TGTGCCATCAGTGGGAATAATTCACCCCTCCACTTT.

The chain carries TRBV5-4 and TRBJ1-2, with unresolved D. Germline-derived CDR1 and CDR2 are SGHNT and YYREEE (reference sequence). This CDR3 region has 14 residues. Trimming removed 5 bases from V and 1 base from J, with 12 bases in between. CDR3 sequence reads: CASSSPGFNYGYTF. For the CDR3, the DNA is TGTGCCAGCAGTAGTCCGGGATTTAACTATGGCTACACCTTC.

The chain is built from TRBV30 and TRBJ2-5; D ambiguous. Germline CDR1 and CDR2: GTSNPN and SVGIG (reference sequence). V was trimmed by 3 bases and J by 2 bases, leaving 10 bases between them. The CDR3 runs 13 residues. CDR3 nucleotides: TGTGCCTGGAGCGGGCAGGCGCAAGAGACCCAGTACTTC. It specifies CAWSGQAQETQYF.

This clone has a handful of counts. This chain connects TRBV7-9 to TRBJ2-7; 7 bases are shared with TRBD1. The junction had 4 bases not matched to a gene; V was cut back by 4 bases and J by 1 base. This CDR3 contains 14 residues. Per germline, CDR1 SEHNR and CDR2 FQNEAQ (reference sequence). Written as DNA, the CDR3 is TGTGCCAGCAGCTCCCAACAGGGGTCCTACGAGCAGTACTTC. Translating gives CASSSQQGSYEQYF.

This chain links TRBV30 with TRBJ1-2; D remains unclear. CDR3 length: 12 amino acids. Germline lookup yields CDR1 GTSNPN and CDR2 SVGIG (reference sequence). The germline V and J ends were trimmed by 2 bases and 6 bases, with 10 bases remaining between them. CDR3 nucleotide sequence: TGTGCCTGGAGTCGGCCCTCCCATGGCTACACCTTC. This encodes CAWSRPSHGYTF.

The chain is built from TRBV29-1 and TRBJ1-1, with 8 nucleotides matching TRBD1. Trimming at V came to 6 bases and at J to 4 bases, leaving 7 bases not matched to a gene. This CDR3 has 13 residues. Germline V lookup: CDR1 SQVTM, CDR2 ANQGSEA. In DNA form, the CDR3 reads TGCAGCGTCGGGGACAGGTCGGGCACTGAAGCTTTCTTT. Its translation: CSVGDRSGTEAFF.

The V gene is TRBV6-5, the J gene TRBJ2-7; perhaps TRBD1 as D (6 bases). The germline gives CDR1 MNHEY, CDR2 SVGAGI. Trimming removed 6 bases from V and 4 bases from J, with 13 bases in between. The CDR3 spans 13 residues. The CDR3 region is CASRLTGIYEQYF. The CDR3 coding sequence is TGTGCCAGCAGACTTACAGGGATTTACGAGCAGTACTTC.

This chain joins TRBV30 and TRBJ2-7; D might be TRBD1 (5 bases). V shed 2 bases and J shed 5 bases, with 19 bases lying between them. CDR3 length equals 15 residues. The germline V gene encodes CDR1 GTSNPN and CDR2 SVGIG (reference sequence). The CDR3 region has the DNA TGTGCCTGGAGTCGGGCCCAGGGATCTAGGGACGAGCAGTACTTC. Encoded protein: CAWSRAQGSRDEQYF.

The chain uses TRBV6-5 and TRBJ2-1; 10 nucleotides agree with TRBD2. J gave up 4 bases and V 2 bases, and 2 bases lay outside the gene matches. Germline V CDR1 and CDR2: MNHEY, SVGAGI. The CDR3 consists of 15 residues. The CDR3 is CASSYRTSGYNEQFF. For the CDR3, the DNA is TGTGCCAGCAGTTACAGGACTAGCGGATACAATGAGCAGTTCTTC.

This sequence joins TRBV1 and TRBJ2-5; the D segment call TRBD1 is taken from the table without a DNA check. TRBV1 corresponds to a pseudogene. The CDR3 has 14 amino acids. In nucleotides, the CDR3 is TGCACCAGCACCCTGACAGGGGAACAAGAGACCCAGTACTTC. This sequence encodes CTSTLTGEQETQYF.

The CDR3 DNA follows: TGTGCCACCCAGGACAGAAGTTCTAACTATGGCTACACCTTC. It codes for CATQDRSSNYGYTF. The chain joins TRBV19 to TRBJ1-2; D is possibly TRBD1 (6 bases). Germline V lookup: CDR1 LNHDA, CDR2 SQIVND (reference sequence). This CDR3 region has 14 residues. Trimming left V 10 bases short and J 0 bases short, with 15 bases between.

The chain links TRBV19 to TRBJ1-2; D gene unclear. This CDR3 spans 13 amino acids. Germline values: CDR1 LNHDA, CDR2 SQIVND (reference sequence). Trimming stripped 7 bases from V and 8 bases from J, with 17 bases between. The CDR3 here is CASNPTVSGGYTF. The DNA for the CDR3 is TGTGCCAGTAATCCGACGGTCTCCGGGGGCTACACCTTC.

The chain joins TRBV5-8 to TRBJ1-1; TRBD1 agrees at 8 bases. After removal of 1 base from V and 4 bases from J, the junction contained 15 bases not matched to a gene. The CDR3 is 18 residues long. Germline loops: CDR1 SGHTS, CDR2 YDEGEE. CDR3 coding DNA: TGTGCCAGCAGCTTGACCACCGGAACAGGGGGTTTGGGCACTGAAGCTTTCTTT. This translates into CASSLTTGTGGLGTEAFF.

CDR3 nucleotides: TGTGCCTGGAGTGTACTGGGACAGGGAAACACCATATATTTT. Its translation: CAWSVLGQGNTIYF. The rearrangement joins TRBV30 to TRBJ1-3, with 7 nucleotides matching TRBD1. V shed 0 bases, J shed 4 bases, and the junction held 3 bases outside the gene matches. Germline CDR1 GTSNPN, CDR2 SVGIG (reference sequence). The CDR3 is 14 amino acids. The full variable domain, rest sourced from reference TRBV30 and TRBJ1-3, is SQTIHQWPATLVQPVGSPLSLECTVEGTSNPNLYWYRQAAGRGLQLLFYSVGIGQISSEVPQNLSASRPQDRQFILSSKKLLLSDSGFYLCAWSVLGQGNTIYFGEGSWLTVV.